What follows are 14 T cell receptor beta chains derived from one specimen sequenced in a study of blood T cell repertoires in COVID-19. Using immunoSEQ multiplex PCR, the repertoire was profiled, and TCRdb retains in-frame clones only, with some absent. The sample comprises a few hundred thousand clones, roughly 90% of which are singletons, and around 4.5% rests with the top ten. Input material: PBMCs or T cells enriched from blood (not recorded which). These receptors all come from a woman aged 18-29 years with acute COVID-19.

The chain carries TRBV7-9 and TRBJ1-5; no reliable D call. Deletions cut 1 base from V and 6 bases from J, with 7 bases between. This CDR3 spans 13 amino acids. In germline, CDR1 is SEHNR, CDR2 FQNEAQ (reference sequence). The CDR3 DNA follows: TGTGCCAGCAGCTTAGACGGGATTCAGCCCCAGCATTTT. It codes for CASSLDGIQPQHF.

The chain combines TRBV24-1 with TRBJ1-1, with D unresolved. V gave up 1 base and J gave up 7 bases, with 6 bases separating them. Germline V gene lookup returns CDR1 KGHDR and CDR2 SFDVKD. The CDR3 consists of 12 residues. CDR3: CATSDFRGEAFF. In nucleotides, the CDR3 is TGTGCCACCAGTGATTTTCGGGGTGAAGCTTTCTTT.

A single count supports this clone. The chain uses TRBV7-2 and TRBJ1-1, with 9 bases that match TRBD1. J was trimmed by 10 bases and V by 5 bases; bases with no gene match: 8. The germline CDR1 and CDR2 sequences are SGHTA and FQGNSA. This CDR3 spans 13 amino acids. CDR3 loop: CASSPWGGQGAFF. CDR3 nucleotides: TGTGCCAGCAGCCCCTGGGGGGGACAGGGAGCTTTCTTT.

This rearrangement joins TRBV11-2 to TRBJ2-1; TRBD2 matches 8 bases. V gave up 8 bases and J gave up 5 bases; unmatched junction bases: 8. CDR3 length: 14 amino acids. Germline assignment: CDR1 SGHAT and CDR2 FQNNGV. Here the CDR3 DNA reads TGTGCCAGCTCCCTGGGACTAGATAACAATGAGCAGTTCTTC. It yields the protein CASSLGLDNNEQFF.

The genes are TRBV9 and TRBJ1-2; 7 bases map to TRBD1. CDR1 and CDR2 from the germline V gene are SGDLS and YYNGEE. With V trimmed by 0 bases and J by 4 bases, 6 bases remained unmatched. CDR3 length: 15 amino acids. CDR3 coding DNA: TGTGCCAGCAGCGTAGGGACAGGAGGAAGCTATGGCTACACCTTC. Translating gives CASSVGTGGSYGYTF.

CDR3 sequence: CATSETDRPNEQFF. CDR3 sequence (DNA): TGTGCCACCAGTGAAACGGACAGGCCCAATGAGCAGTTCTTC. The rearrangement uses TRBV24-1 and TRBJ2-1; 7 bases match TRBD1. Germline values: CDR1 KGHDR, CDR2 SFDVKD. The CDR3 loop spans 14 amino acids. V was pared by 4 bases and J by 6 bases, with 5 bases of the junction left unmatched.

The chain links TRBV7-3 to TRBJ2-1; 8 bases match TRBD1. Germline CDR1 reads SGHTA; CDR2 reads FQGTGA. V lost 5 bases to trimming and J lost 6 bases; unmatched junction nucleotides: 9. This CDR3 is 15 amino acids long. DNA for the CDR3: TGTGCCAGCAGCCAGACAGGGGCCTCGAGCAATGAGCAGTTCTTC. It codes for CASSQTGASSNEQFF.

This chain connects TRBV2 to TRBJ2-3; perhaps TRBD1 as D (6 bases). There are 15 residues in the CDR3. In germline, CDR1 is SNHLY, CDR2 FYNNEI. Trimming took 5 bases from V and 0 from J, leaving 12 bases between them. The CDR3 sequence is CASSIGQTSTDTQYF. For the CDR3, the DNA is TGTGCCAGCAGTATCGGACAGACTAGCACAGATACGCAGTATTTT.

The V and J genes are TRBV6-5 and TRBJ2-5, with 9 bases fitting TRBD2. Germline trimming cut 7 bases from V and 7 bases from J; bases unmatched to any gene: 7. Germline V gene sequence: CDR1 MNHEY, CDR2 SVGAGI. CDR3 length equals 13 residues. The CDR3, as DNA: TGTGCCAGCACGACTAGCGGCCCCGGGACCCAGTACTTC. It is translated as CASTTSGPGTQYF.

V gene TRBV27 combines with J gene TRBJ2-3; no firm D call. V lost 6 bases, J lost 2 bases, and 15 bases lay in between. This CDR3 is built from 15 residues. Germline CDR1 reads MNHEY; CDR2 reads SMNVEV (reference sequence). As DNA, the CDR3 is TGTGCCAGCAGAACACACCGCCACCTCACAGATACGCAGTATTTT. This encodes CASRTHRHLTDTQYF.

The rearrangement joins TRBV28 to TRBJ2-3, with TRBD2 as a possible D gene (7 bases). Germline V gene sequence: CDR1 MDHEN, CDR2 SYDVKM. The CDR3 is 17 residues long. V was trimmed by 4 bases and J by 5 bases, leaving 22 bases between them. The CDR3 region has the DNA TGTGCCAGCAGTTCTCAACCGGGGGGCGGGGAGGGAGATACGCAGTATTTT. Amino acids: CASSSQPGGGEGDTQYF.

This clone appeared a single time. The V and J genes are TRBV4-2 and TRBJ2-7; 14 bases are shared with TRBD2. Per germline, CDR1 LGHNA and CDR2 YNFKEQ. The ends lost 5 bases at V and 7 bases at J; junction bases unmatched: 4. CDR3 size: 14 residues. The CDR3 reads CASSGLAGGGEQYF. The CDR3 region has the DNA TGTGCCAGCAGCGGACTAGCGGGAGGTGGGGAGCAGTACTTC.

The chain has TRBV3-1 (or the pseudogene TRBV3-2) and TRBJ1-1, with TRBD1 matching over 8 bases. V was clipped by 0 bases and J by 2 bases; unmatched bases: 11. Germline CDR1 is LGHDT and CDR2 is YNNKEL (reference sequence). The CDR3 contains 18 residues. The CDR3 is CASSQEIWQGAGNTEAFF. The DNA of the CDR3 is TGTGCCAGCAGCCAAGAGATCTGGCAGGGGGCCGGTAACACTGAAGCTTTCTTT.

The V and J genes are TRBV5-4 and TRBJ2-3; 10 positions match TRBD2. The V gene end was trimmed by 7 bases and the J gene end by 4 bases; junction bases not matched to a gene: 9. CDR1 SGHNT and CDR2 YYREEE come from the germline V gene (reference sequence). CDR3 length: 15 residues. The CDR3 nucleotides are TGTGCCAGCTCTCCTAGCGGGAGATTGTCAGATACGCAGTATTTT. Amino acid sequence: CASSPSGRLSDTQYF.